The 2 T cell receptor beta chains presented below share a single source sample, sequenced in a study of cytomegalovirus exposure and HLA in healthy donors. The primer mix had 60 Vbeta and 13 Jbeta primers. TCRdb's table, derived via immunoSEQ multiplex PCR, lists solely in-frame clones and lacks some. The sample has about 99,000 clones, around 80% seen once. The sample comprised PBMCs. The receptors were sampled from a woman aged 18-29 years in good health and CMV-seropositive.

This clone was detected only a few times. This rearrangement joins TRBV28 to TRBJ1-2; D unclear. Germline CDR1 reads MDHEN; CDR2 reads SYDVKM. The CDR3 consists of 14 residues. Trimming stripped 4 bases from V and 2 bases from J, with 11 bases between. CDR3 sequence reads: CASSSLLRNYGYTF. The CDR3, as DNA: TGTGCCAGCAGTTCCCTACTCCGGAACTATGGCTACACCTTC.

This clone was recorded once. An end of the junction does not agree with germline; a read error may underlie this. The CDR3 DNA follows: TGTGCCAGCAGTTCGGGTTCCGGGACAGGGCTTCACTTC. Amino acid sequence: CASSSGSGTGLHF. V usage is TRBV28 and J usage is TRBJ2-7, with 9 bases lining up with TRBD1. This CDR3 has 13 residues. Germline CDR1 is MDHEN and CDR2 is SYDVKM.